Described below is a single T cell receptor beta chain sequence and its context. The antigen remains unidentified. Looked up from germline, CDR1 is SGHTS and CDR2 is YDEGEE. Germline trimming cut 4 bases from V and 6 bases from J; bases unmatched to any gene: 9. CDR3 length equals 15 residues. Naive CD8 populations comprised CD45RO-negative cells positively selected for CCR7, excluding terminally differentiated effector memory CD45RA+ cells. The record originates from a study of shared clonotypes between healthy human individuals. Each replicate PCR on the sorted subsets used about 0.2 ug DNA (around 30,000 T cell genomes). The data were produced by immunoSEQ multiplex PCR, yet TCRdb's version contains in-frame clones alone and is incomplete. Among 660,000 or so clones listed, approximately 96% were seen once. Study observations and caveats: Estimated richness values were generally larger in naive subsets than in memory subsets. Clonotypes which were not shared had lower generation probabilities than clonotypes that all four donors shared.

This receptor was obtained from a young woman in good health. The chain joins TRBV5-8 to TRBJ1-5; TRBD1 agrees at 8 bases. Sequencing used naive CD8+ T cells sorted from blood. The CDR3 reads CASSRSGGGGQPQHF. DNA for the CDR3: TGTGCCAGCAGCCGGTCAGGGGGCGGTGGTCAGCCCCAGCATTTT. The whole variable domain, filled in from reference TRBV5-8 and TRBJ1-5, reads EAGVTQSPTHLIKTRGQQATLRCSPISGHTSVYWYQQALGLGLQFLLWYDEGEERNRGNFPPRFSGRQFPNYSSELNVNALELEDSALYLCASSRSGGGGQPQHFGDGTRLSIL.